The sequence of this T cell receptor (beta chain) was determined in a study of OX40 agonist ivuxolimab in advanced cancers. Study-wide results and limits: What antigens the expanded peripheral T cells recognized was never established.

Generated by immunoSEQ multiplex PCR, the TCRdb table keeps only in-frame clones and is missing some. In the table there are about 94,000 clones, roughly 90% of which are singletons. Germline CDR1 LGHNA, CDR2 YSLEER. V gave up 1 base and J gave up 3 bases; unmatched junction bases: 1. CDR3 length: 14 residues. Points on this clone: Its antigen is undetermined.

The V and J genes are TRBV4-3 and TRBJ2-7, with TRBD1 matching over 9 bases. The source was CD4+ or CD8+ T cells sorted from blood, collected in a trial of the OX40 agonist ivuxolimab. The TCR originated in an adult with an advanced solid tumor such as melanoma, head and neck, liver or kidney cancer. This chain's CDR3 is CASSQGQGDYEQYF. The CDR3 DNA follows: TGCGCCAGCAGCCAAGGACAGGGGGACTACGAGCAGTACTTC.